Below, one TCR beta chain is given with its context. Its antigen remains unidentified. In germline, CDR1 is LGHNA, CDR2 YSLEER. With 1 base clipped from V and 8 bases from J, the junction kept 3 bases outside the gene matches. The CDR3 runs to 14 residues. TCRdb re-derived calls from the reads in MiXCR, one entry per CDR3 protein. This sample has roughly 990,000 distinct CDR3 sequences, with around a third found just once. This record belongs to a study of T cell repertoires in cytomegalovirus infection. Whole-study context: The authors used CMV epitopes that were HLA-C-restricted (recently identified) and HLA-B-restricted (well studied).

Overall study results and limits: Summed frequency of shared TCR beta families picked out CMV carriers who also had the relevant HLA.

This clonotype originated in a human donor in good health (CMV status not recorded). Some clones in this sample may be carry-over from other donors' samples. The chain employs TRBV4-3 and TRBJ2-1; 9 bases are a match to TRBD1. This specimen was cultured CD8+ T cells from PBMCs, taken from culture after CMV antigen stimulation. The CDR3 sequence: CASSQVDRGDEQFF. The CDR3, as DNA: TGCGCCAGCAGCCAAGTCGACAGGGGGGATGAGCAGTTCTTC.